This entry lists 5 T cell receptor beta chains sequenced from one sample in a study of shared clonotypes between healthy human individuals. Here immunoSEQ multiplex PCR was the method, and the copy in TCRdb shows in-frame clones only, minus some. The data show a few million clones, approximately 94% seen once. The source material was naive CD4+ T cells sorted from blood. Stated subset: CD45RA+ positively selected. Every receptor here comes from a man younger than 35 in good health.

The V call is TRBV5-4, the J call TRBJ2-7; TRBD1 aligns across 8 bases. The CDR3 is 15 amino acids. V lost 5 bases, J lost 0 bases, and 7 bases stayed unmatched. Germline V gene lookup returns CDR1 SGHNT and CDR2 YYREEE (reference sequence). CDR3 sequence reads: CASRPGTGVSYEQYF. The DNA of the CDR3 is TGTGCCAGCAGGCCAGGGACAGGAGTCTCCTACGAGCAGTACTTC.

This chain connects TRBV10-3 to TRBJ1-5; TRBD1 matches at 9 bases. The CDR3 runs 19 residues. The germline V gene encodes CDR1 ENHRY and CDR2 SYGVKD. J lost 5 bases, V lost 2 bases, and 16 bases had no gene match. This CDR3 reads CAISEIFLRDREADQPQHF. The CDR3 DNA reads TGTGCCATCAGTGAGATCTTCTTGCGGGACAGGGAGGCCGATCAGCCCCAGCATTTT.

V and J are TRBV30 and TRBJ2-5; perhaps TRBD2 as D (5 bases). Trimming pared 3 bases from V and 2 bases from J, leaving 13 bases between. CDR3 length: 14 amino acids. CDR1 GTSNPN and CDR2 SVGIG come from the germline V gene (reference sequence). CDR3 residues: CAWSDGLAQETQYF. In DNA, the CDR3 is TGTGCCTGGAGCGACGGGCTAGCTCAAGAGACCCAGTACTTC.

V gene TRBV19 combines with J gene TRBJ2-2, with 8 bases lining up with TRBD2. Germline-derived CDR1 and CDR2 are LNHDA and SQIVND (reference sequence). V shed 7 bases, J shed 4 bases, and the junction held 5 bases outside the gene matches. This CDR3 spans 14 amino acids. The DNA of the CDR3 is TGTGCCAGTAAGGCGGGGGGCCTCACCGGGGAGCTGTTTTTT. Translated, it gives CASKAGGLTGELFF. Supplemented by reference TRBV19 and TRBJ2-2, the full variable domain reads DGGITQSPKYLFRKEGQNVTLSCEQNLNHDAMYWYRQDPGQGLRLIYYSQIVNDFQKGDIAEGYSVSREKKESFPLTVTSAQKNPTAFYLCASKAGGLTGELFFGEGSRLTVL.

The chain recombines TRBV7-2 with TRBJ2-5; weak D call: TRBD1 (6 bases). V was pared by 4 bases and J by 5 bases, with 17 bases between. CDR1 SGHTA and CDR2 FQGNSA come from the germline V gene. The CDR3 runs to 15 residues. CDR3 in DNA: TGTGCCAGCAGCTATACCTCAGGGGTTGGGGAGACCCAGTACTTC. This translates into CASSYTSGVGETQYF.